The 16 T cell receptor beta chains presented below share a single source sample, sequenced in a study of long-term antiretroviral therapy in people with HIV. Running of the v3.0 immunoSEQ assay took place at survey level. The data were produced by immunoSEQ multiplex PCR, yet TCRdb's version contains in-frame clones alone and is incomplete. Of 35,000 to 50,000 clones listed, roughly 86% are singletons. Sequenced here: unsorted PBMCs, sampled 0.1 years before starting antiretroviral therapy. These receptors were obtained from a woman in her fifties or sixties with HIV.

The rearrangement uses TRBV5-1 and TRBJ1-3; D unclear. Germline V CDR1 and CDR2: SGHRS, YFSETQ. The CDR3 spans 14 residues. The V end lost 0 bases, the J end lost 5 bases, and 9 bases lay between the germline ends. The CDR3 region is CASSLDGVRNTIYF. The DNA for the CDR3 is TGCGCCAGCAGCTTGGATGGGGTTAGAAACACCATATATTTT.

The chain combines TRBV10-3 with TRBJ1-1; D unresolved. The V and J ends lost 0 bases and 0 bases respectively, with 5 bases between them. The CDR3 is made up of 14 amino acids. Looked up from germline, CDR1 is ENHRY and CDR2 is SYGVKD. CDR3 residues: CAISESRMNTEAFF. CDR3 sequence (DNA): TGTGCCATCAGTGAGTCCAGGATGAACACTGAAGCTTTCTTT.

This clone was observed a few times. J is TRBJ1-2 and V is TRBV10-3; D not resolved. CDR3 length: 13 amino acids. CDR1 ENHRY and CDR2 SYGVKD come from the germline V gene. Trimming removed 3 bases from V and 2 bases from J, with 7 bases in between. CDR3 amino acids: CAISELINYGYTF. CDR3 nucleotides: TGTGCCATCAGTGAACTGATAAACTATGGCTACACCTTC.

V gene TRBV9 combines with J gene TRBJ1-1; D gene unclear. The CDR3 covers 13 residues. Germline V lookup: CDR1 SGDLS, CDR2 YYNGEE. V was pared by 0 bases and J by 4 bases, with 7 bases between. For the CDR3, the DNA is TGTGCCAGCAGCGTAGCTGAGGGCACTGAAGCTTTCTTT. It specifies CASSVAEGTEAFF.

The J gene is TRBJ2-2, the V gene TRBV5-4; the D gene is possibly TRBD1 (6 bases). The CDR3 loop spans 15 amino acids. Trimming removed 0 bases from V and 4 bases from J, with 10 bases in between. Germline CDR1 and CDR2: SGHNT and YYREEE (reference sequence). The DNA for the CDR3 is TGTGCCAGCAGCTTGGACAGGGTTAGCACCGGGGAGCTGTTTTTT. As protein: CASSLDRVSTGELFF. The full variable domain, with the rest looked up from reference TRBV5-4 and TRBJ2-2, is ETGVTQSPTHLIKTRGQQVTLRCSSQSGHNTVSWYQQALGQGPQFIFQYYREEENGRGNFPPRFSGLQFPNYSSELNVNALELDDSALYLCASSLDRVSTGELFFGEGSRLTVL.

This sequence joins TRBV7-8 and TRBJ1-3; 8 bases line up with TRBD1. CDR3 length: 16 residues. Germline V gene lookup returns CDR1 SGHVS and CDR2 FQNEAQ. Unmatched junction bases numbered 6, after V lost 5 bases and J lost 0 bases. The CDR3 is CASSRRDRSSGNTIYF. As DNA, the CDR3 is TGTGCCAGCAGCCGACGGGACAGGAGCTCTGGAAACACCATATATTTT.

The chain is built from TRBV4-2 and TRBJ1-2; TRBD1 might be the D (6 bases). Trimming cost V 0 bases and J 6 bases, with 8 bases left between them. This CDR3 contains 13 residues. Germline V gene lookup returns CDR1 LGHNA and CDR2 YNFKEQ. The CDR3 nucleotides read TGTGCCAGCAGCCAAGAACAGGGAGATGGCTACACCTTC. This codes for CASSQEQGDGYTF.

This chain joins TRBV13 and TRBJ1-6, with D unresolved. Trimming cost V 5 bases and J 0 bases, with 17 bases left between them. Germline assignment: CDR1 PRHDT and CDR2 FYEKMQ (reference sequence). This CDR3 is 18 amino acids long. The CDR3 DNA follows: TGTGCCAGCAGCCCGAATGCCGATATACGCTCCTATAATTCACCCCTCCACTTT. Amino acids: CASSPNADIRSYNSPLHF.

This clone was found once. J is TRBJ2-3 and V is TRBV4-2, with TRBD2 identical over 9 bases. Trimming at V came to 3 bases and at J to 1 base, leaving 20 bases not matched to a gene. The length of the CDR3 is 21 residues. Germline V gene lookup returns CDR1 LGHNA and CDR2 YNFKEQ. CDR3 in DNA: TGTGCCAGCAGCCACCCCTCGGGCGGGGGGGAGGTGGTTCGTCGCACAGATACGCAGTATTTT. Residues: CASSHPSGGGEVVRRTDTQYF.

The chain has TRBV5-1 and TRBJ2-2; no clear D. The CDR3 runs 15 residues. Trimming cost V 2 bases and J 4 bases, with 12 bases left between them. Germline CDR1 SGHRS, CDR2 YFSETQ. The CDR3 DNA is TGCGCCAGCAGCTTTGGGCTTAGCTCCACCGGGGAGCTGTTTTTT. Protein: CASSFGLSSTGELFF.

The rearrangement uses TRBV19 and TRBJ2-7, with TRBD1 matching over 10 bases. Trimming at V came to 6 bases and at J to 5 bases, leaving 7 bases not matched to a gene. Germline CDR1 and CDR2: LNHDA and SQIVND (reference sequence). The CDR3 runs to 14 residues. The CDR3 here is CASRLTGGLDEQYF. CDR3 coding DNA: TGTGCCAGTAGGTTGACAGGGGGCTTGGACGAGCAGTACTTC. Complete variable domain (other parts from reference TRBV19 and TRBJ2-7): DGGITQSPKYLFRKEGQNVTLSCEQNLNHDAMYWYRQDPGQGLRLIYYSQIVNDFQKGDIAEGYSVSREKKESFPLTVTSAQKNPTAFYLCASRLTGGLDEQYFGPGTRLTVT.

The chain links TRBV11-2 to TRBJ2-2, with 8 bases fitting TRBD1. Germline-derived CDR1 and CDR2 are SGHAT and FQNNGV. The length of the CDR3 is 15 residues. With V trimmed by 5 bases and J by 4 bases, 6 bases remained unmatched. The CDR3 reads CASSPRDRSTGELFF. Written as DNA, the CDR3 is TGTGCCAGCAGCCCCCGGGACAGGTCCACCGGGGAGCTGTTTTTT.

CDR3 nucleotide sequence: TGTGCCAGCTCCCTCCCCCCCGGAAGGGCCAACGTCCTGACTTTC. Its protein product is CASSLPPGRANVLTF. J is TRBJ2-6 and V is TRBV9; D unresolved. Germline V CDR1 and CDR2: SGDLS, YYNGEE. V lost 7 bases to trimming and J lost 5 bases, with 16 bases between them. This CDR3 comprises 15 residues.

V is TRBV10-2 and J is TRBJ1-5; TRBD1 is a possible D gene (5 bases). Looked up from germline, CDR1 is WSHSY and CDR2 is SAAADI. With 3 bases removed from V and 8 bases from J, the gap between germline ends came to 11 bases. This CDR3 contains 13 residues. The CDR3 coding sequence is TGCGCCAGCAGTGACAGGGCCAGGGAGCCCCAGCATTTT. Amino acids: CASSDRAREPQHF.

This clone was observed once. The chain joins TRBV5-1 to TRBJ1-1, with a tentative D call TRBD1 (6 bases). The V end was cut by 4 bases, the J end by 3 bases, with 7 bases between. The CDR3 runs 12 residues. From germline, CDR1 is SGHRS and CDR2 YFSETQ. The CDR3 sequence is CASSRGDTEAFF. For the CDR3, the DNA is TGCGCCAGCAGCAGGGGGGACACTGAAGCTTTCTTT.

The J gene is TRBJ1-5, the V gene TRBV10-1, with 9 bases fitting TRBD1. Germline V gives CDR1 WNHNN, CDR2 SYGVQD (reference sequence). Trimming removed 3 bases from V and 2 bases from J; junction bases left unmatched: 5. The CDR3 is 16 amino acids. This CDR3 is CASSDWDRAGNQPQHF. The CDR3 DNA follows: TGCGCCAGCAGTGATTGGGACAGGGCCGGCAATCAGCCCCAGCATTTT.